At least ten counts were recorded for the clone carrying this TCR beta chain. The target antigen is unknown. The sample belongs to a study of blood T cells in healthy people across ages. Germline V CDR1 and CDR2: LGHNA, YSLEER. The junction had 8 bases not matched to a gene; V was cut back by 0 bases and J by 4 bases. CDR3 length equals 17 residues. General study results and limits: A roughly linear fall in TCR beta diversity per million T cells was seen with increasing age.

PCR was performed a second time for about 7 to 11 cycles using a sample-barcoded 5' primer and a J-beta primer mix. A template-switch adaptor that had 12 random nucleotides put a tag on each cDNA molecule. TCRdb used MiXCR to reprocess the 5' RACE reads, holding one entry per CDR3 protein. The sample contains 1.5 million to 2 million distinct CDR3 sequences, roughly 27% of which appear only once. The chain combines TRBV4-3 with TRBJ2-1, with 8 bases that match TRBD2. The specimen sequenced was blood. This TCR was recovered from a woman under 40 in good health. This chain's CDR3 is CASSQERPSGSYNEQFF. The CDR3 DNA is TGCGCCAGCAGCCAAGAACGGCCCAGCGGGAGTTACAATGAGCAGTTCTTC.